Given below is one T cell receptor beta chain in context. The data are from a study of radiotherapy plus CTLA-4 blockade in lung cancer. About the study: Around 20% of enrolled patients responded objectively, and 31% had disease control.

Using immunoSEQ multiplex PCR, the repertoire was profiled, and TCRdb retains in-frame clones only, with some absent. The table records 45,000 to 55,000 clones, around 76% of them present only once. Germline values: CDR1 LGHNA, CDR2 YSLEER. V lost 2 bases and J lost 6; bases outside the gene matches: 2. There are 13 residues in the CDR3. Specimen: peripheral blood, collected from a patient treated with radiotherapy plus ipilimumab. V gene TRBV4-3 combines with J gene TRBJ1-1; 8 bases line up with TRBD1. The receptor's source is a human donor with non-small cell lung cancer who had stable disease on radiotherapy plus ipilimumab. In nucleotides, the CDR3 is TGCGCCAGCAGCCAACAGGGGGCCTCTGAAGCTTTCTTT. Translated, it gives CASSQQGASEAFF.